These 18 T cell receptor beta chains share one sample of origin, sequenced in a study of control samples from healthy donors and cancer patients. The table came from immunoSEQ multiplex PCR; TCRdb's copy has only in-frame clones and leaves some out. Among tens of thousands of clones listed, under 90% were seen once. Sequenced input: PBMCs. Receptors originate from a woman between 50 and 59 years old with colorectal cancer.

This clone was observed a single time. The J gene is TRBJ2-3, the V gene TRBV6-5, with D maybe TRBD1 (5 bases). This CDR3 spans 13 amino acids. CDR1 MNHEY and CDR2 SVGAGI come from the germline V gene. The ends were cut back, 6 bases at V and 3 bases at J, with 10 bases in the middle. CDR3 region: CASRLPGTDTQYF. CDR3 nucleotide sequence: TGTGCCAGCAGATTACCAGGGACAGATACGCAGTATTTT.

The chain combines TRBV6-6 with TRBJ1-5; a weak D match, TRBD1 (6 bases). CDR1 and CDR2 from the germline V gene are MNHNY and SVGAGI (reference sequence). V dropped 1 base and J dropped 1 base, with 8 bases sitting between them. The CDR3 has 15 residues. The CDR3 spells CASSYLDRSNQPQHF. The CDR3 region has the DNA TGTGCCAGCAGTTACTTGGACAGAAGCAATCAGCCCCAGCATTTT.

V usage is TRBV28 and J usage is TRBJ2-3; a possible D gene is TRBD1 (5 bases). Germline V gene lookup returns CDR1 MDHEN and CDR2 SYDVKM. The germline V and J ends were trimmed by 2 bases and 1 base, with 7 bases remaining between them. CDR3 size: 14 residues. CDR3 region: CASSLRGGTDTQYF. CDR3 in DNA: TGTGCCAGCAGTTTAAGGGGCGGCACAGATACGCAGTATTTT.

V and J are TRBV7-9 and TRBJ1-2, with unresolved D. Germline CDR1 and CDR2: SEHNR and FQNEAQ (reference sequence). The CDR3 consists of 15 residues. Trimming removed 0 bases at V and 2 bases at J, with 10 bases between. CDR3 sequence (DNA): TGTGCCAGCAGCTTAGCCGACACACCCAACTATGGCTACACCTTC. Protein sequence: CASSLADTPNYGYTF.

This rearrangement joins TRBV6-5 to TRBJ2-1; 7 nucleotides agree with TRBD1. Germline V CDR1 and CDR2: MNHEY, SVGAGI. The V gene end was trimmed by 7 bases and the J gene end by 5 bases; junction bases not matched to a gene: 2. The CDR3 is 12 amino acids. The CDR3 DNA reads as TGTGCCAGCACGACAGGGCACAATGAGCAGTTCTTC. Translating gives CASTTGHNEQFF.

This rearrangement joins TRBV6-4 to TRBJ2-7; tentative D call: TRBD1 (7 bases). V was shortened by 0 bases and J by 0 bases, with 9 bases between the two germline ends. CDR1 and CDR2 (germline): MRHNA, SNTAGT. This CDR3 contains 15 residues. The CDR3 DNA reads TGTGCCAGCAGTGACTCGCGGGACAGCTCCTACGAGCAGTACGTC. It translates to CASSDSRDSSYEQYV.

CDR3 in DNA: TGTGCCTGGAGCAACAATGAATATCAGCCCCAGCATTTT. It is translated as CAWSNNEYQPQHF. The chain combines TRBV30 with TRBJ1-5; D remains unclear. The CDR3 extends over 13 amino acids. V lost 3 bases and J lost 5, with 11 bases in between. From germline, CDR1 is GTSNPN and CDR2 SVGIG (reference sequence). Looking up the rest from reference TRBV30 and TRBJ1-5 gives the full variable domain: SQTIHQWPATLVQPVGSPLSLECTVEGTSNPNLYWYRQAAGRGLQLLFYSVGIGQISSEVPQNLSASRPQDRQFILSSKKLLLSDSGFYLCAWSNNEYQPQHFGDGTRLSIL.

The DNA for the CDR3 is TGTGCCTGGAACGAGGGAGTCACTGAAGCTTTCTTT. Translated: CAWNEGVTEAFF. V gene TRBV30 combines with J gene TRBJ1-1; D gene ambiguous. The ends were cut back, 4 bases at V and 4 bases at J, with 10 bases in the middle. CDR3 length: 12 amino acids. From germline, CDR1 is GTSNPN and CDR2 SVGIG (reference sequence).

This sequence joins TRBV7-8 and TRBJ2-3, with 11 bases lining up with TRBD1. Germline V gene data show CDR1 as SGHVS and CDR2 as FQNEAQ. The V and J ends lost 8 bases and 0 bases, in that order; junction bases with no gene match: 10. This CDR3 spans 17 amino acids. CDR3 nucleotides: TGTGCCAGCCGCCGAGGGGGGACAGGGGGGAGCACAGATACGCAGTATTTT. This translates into CASRRGGTGGSTDTQYF.

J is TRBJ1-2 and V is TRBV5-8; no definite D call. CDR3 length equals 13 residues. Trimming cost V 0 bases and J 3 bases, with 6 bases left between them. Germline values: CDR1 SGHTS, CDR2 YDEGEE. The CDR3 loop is CASSLGQHYGYTF. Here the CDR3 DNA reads TGTGCCAGCAGCTTGGGGCAGCACTATGGCTACACCTTC.

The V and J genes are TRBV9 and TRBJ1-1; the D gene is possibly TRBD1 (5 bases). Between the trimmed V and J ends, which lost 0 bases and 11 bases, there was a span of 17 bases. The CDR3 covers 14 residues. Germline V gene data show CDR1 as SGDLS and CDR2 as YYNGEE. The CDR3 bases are TGTGCCAGCAGCGTAGTCGGCCTTGGGGGGGAGGCTTTCTTT. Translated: CASSVVGLGGEAFF.

CDR3 sequence: CSVVGQSMNTEAFF. In DNA form, the CDR3 reads TGCAGCGTTGTAGGACAGAGCATGAACACTGAAGCTTTCTTT. The rearrangement uses TRBV29-1 and TRBJ1-1, with TRBD1 as a possible D gene (6 bases). The germline gives CDR1 SQVTM, CDR2 ANQGSEA. The CDR3 consists of 14 residues. V was pared by 4 bases and J by 0 bases, with 12 bases between.

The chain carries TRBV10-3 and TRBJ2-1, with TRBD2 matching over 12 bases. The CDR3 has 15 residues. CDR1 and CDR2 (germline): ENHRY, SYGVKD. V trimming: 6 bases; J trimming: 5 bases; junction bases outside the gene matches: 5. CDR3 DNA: TGTGCCATCAGCCTAGCGGGGGGGCCGGACAATGAGCAGTTCTTC. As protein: CAISLAGGPDNEQFF.

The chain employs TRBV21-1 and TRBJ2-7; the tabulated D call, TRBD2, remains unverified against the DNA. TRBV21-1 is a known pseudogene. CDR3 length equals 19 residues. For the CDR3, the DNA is TGTGCCAGCAGCAAGGGGAAAGAACTAGCGGGGGGACCCTCCTACGAGCAGTACGTC. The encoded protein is CASSKGKELAGGPSYEQYV.

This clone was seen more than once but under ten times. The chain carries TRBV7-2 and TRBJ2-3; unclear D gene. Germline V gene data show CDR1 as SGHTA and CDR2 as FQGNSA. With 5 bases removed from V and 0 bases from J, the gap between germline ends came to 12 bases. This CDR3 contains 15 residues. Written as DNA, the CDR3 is TGTGCCAGCAGCCTACGGCGAGGCAGCACAGATACGCAGTATTTT. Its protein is CASSLRRGSTDTQYF.

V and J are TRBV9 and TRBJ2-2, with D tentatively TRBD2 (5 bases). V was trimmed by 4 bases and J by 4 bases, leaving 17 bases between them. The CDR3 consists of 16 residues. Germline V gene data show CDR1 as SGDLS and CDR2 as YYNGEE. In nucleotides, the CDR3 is TGTGCCAGCAGCTCCGGAGGACCCTTTACCACCGGGGAGCTGTTTTTT. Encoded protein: CASSSGGPFTTGELFF.

In DNA, the CDR3 is TGCAGTGCTAGTGCCTCGGGGGGCGGACAGCCCCAGCATTTT. Protein product: CSASASGGGQPQHF. The chain is built from TRBV20-1 and TRBJ1-5; D is possibly TRBD1 (6 bases). V shed 3 bases and J shed 7 bases, with 16 bases lying between them. In germline, CDR1 is DFQATT, CDR2 SNEGSKA (reference sequence). The CDR3 sequence is 14 residues long.

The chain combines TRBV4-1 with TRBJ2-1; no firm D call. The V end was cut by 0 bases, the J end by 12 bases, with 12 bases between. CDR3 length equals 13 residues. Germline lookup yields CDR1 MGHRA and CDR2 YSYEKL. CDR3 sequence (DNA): TGCGCCAGCAGCCAAGACCCCGCATTGAGGCAGTTCTTC. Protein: CASSQDPALRQFF.